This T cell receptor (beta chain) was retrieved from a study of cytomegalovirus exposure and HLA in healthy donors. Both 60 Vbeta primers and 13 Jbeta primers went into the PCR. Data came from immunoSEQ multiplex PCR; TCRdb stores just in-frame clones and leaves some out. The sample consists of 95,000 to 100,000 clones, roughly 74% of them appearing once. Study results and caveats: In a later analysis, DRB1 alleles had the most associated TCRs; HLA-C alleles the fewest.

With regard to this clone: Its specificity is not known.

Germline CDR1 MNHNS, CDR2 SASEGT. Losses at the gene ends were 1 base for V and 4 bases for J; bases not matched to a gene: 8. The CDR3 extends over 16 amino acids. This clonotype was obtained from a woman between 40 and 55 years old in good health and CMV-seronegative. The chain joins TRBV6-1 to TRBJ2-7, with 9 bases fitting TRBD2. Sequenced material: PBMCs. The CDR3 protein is CASSEGRGGRDYEQYF. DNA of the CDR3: TGTGCCAGCAGTGAAGGACGAGGCGGGAGGGATTACGAGCAGTACTTC.